This T cell receptor beta chain was profiled in a study of shared clonotypes between healthy human individuals. Data came from immunoSEQ multiplex PCR; TCRdb stores just in-frame clones and leaves some out. The repertoire holds 2 million to 2.5 million clones, 85% to 95% seen once, with more than 0.35% in the top ten. There are 18 residues in the CDR3. Germline loops: CDR1 WSHSY, CDR2 SAAADI. The ends were cut back, 2 bases at V and 0 bases at J, with 14 bases in the middle. Healthy HIV-negative adults with no recent acute infections or vaccinations were recruited as donors. The material sequenced was naive CD4+ T cells from PBMCs. The subset: CD45RA+ positively selected. The chain joins TRBV10-2 to TRBJ2-6; D call uncertain. The TCR was taken from a man between 18 and 29 years old in good health. Some clones in this sample may be carry-over from other donors' samples. CDR3: CASSEDPPGSSGANVLTF. The DNA of the CDR3 is TGCGCCAGCAGTGAGGATCCACCCGGAAGCTCTGGGGCCAACGTCCTGACTTTC.